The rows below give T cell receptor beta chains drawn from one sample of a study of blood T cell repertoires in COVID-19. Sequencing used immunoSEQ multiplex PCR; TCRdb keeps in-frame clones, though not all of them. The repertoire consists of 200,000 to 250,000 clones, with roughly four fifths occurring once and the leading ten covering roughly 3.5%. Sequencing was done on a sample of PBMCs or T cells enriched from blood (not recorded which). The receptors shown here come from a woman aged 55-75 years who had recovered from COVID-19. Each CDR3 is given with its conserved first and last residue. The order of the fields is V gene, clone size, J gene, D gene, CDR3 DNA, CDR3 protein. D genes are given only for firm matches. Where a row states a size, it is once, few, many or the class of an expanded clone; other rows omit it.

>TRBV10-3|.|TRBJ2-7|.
TGTGCCTCCCGAGGGGGGGGCGGGCCGCAGGCTTACGAGCAGTACTTC
CASRGGGGPQAYEQYF
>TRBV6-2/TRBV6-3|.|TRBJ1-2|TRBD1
TGTGCCAGCAGTTACTCCCCACAGGGGGCGCGAACCAATGGCTACACCTTC
CASSYSPQGARTNGYTF
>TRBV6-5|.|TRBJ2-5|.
TGTGCCAGCAGTTATAGGCAGGAAGAGACCCAGTACTTC
CASSYRQEETQYF
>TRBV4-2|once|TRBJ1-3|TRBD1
TGTGCCAGCAGCCAAGTGGGCGACAGGGGTGTAAACACCATATATTTT
CASSQVGDRGVNTIYF
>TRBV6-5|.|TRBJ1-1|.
TGTGCCAGCAGTTACTCGCAGGGTCTGACTTTCTTT
CASSYSQGLTFF
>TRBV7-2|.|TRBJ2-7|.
TGTGCCAGCAGCCCCTTGAGAGGCGAGCAGTACTTC
CASSPLRGEQYF
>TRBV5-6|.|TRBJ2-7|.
TGTGCCAGCAGCCCTCCCTACGAGCAGTACTTC
CASSPPYEQYF
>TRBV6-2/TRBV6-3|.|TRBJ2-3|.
TGTGCCAGCAGTTACCTTGGGTGGAGCCCGACAGGTACGCAGTATTTT
CASSYLGWSPTGTQYF
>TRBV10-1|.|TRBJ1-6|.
TGCGCCAGCAGTGAGTCCGCGGGGATGGGGAATTCACCCCTCCACTTT
CASSESAGMGNSPLHF
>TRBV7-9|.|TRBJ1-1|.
TGTGCCAGCAGCTTAGAGCGTGAAGCTTTCTTT
CASSLEREAFF
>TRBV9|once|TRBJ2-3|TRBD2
TGTGCCAGCACTAGCGGGGGGATACTAGATACGCAGTATTTT
CASTSGGILDTQYF
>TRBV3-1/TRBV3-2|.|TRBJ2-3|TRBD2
TGTGCCAGCAGCCGAAAAGTGGCCGGACTAGCGGTCGAGGAGAGAAGCACAGATACGCAGTATTTT
CASSRKVAGLAVEERSTDTQYF
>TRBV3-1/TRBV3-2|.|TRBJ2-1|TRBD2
TGTGCCAGCAGCCCCGTAAATGGGGGAGGGCCTAGCAATGAGCAGTTCTTC
CASSPVNGGGPSNEQFF
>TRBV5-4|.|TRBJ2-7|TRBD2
TGTGCCAGCAGCTTGTTCGCGGGAGGGCCGCCTCGCCCCTACGAGCAGTACTTC
CASSLFAGGPPRPYEQYF
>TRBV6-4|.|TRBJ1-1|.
TGTGCCAGCAGCCCTGGGAGAGGGAGCACTGAAGCTTTCTTT
CASSPGRGSTEAFF
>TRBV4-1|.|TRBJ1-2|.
TGCGCCAGCAGCCAAGAGGGCACATATGGCTACACCTTC
CASSQEGTYGYTF
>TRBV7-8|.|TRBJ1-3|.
TGTGCCAGCAGCTTAGTATCGTCAGCGGGAGGAAACACCATATATTTT
CASSLVSSAGGNTIYF
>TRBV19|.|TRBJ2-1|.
TGTGCCAGTATGCCTCAGGGGTACGGTGAGCAGTTCTTC
CASMPQGYGEQFF
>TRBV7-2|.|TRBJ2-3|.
TGTGCCAGCAGCTTAGCGGCCAATACGCAGTATTTT
CASSLAANTQYF
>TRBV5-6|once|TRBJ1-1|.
TGTGCCAGCAGCTTGGGGGTACAGGGTGAAGCTTTCTTT
CASSLGVQGEAFF
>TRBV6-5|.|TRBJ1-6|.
TGTGCCAGCAGTTTCGGGGTCCCCGATAATTCACCCCTCCACTTT
CASSFGVPDNSPLHF
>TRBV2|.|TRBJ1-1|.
TGTGCCAGCCGGAGAGAGTACACTGAAGCTTTCTTT
CASRREYTEAFF
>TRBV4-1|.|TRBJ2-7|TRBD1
TGCGCCAGCAGCCAACCCGACAGACAGGGCTACGAGCAGTACTTC
CASSQPDRQGYEQYF
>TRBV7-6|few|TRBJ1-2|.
TGTGCCAGCAGCTTTAGTGTCGGAGAAGGCTACACCTTC
CASSFSVGEGYTF
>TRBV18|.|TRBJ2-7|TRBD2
TGTGCCAGCTCACCTAATCGGCTAGCGGGGGTCTACGAGCAGTACTTC
CASSPNRLAGVYEQYF
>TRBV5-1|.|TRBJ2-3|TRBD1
TGCGCCAGCACTCCGGGACAGCGCACAGATACGCAGTATTTT
CASTPGQRTDTQYF
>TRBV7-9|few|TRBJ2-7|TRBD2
TGTGCCAGCAGCTGGGGGGGTGAGGCGGATTACGAGCAGTACTTC
CASSWGGEADYEQYF
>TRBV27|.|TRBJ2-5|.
TGTGCCAGCAGCCCAGGAGGGTTGGAGACCCAGTACTTC
CASSPGGLETQYF
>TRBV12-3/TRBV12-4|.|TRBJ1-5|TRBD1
TGTGCCAGCAGTCAGGGGGCATGGCAGCCCCAGCATTTT
CASSQGAWQPQHF
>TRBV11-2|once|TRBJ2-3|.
TGTGCCAGCAGCTTGGGGACAAGCCCTACCCTCGGCACAGATACGCAGTATTTT
CASSLGTSPTLGTDTQYF
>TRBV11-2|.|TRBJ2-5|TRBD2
TGTGCCAGCAGCCCCACGGGAGCGGGAGGCCGGGAGGGAGAGACCCAGTACTTC
CASSPTGAGGREGETQYF
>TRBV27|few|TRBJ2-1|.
TGTGCCATCGGGGATGAGCAGTTCTTC
CAIGDEQFF
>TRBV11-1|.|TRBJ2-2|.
TGTGCCAGCAGACTAACAGGGACCGGGGAGCTGTTTTTT
CASRLTGTGELFF
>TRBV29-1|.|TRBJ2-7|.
TGCAGCGTTGGCAAGGGGCACCGGCCCTACGAGCAGTACTTC
CSVGKGHRPYEQYF
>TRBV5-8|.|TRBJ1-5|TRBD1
TGTGCCAGCAGCTTGCCCGGACAGGGCCCCAATCAGCCCCAGCATTTT
CASSLPGQGPNQPQHF
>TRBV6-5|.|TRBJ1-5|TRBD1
TGTGCCAGCAGTTCAGGGACAGGGGGAAATCAGCCCCAGCATTTT
CASSSGTGGNQPQHF
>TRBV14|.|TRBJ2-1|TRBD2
TGTGCCAGCAGCCAAGGAGGTGGGGGGGGTAAGCAGTTCTTC
CASSQGGGGGKQFF
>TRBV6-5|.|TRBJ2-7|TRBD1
TGTGCCAGCAGGAGGGACAGGGAACCAGACTCCGAGCAGTACTTC
CASRRDREPDSEQYF
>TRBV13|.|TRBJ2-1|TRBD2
TGTGCCAGCAGCTTAGGGTGGGAGGGGTACGATGAGCAGTTCTTC
CASSLGWEGYDEQFF
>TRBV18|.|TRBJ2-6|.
TGTGCCAGCTCACAGGGACTTTCTGGGGCCAACGTCCTGACTTTC
CASSQGLSGANVLTF
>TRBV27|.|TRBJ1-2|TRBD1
TGTGCCAGCAGTTTATACAGGGGTAACTATGGCTACACCTTC
CASSLYRGNYGYTF
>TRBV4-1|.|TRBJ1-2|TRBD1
TGCGCCAGCAGCCCGGAGGGACAGGTCGCCTATGGCTACACCTTC
CASSPEGQVAYGYTF
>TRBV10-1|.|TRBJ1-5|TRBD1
TGCGCCAGCAGTGGTCGGGACAGGGGGCGAATATTAGGCAATCAGCCCCAGCATTTT
CASSGRDRGRILGNQPQHF
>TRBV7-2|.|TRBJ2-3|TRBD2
TGTGCCAGCAGCCCCGGACTAGCGTGGGGAGATACGCAGTATTTT
CASSPGLAWGDTQYF
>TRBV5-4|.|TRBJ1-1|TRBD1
TGTGCCAGCAGCACCGGACAGGGGAACACTGAAGCTTTCTTT
CASSTGQGNTEAFF
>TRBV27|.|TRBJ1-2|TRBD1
TGTGCCAGCAGTGTACACAGGGGGAGGTATGGCTACACCTTC
CASSVHRGRYGYTF
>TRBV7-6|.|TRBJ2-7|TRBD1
TGTGCCAGCAGCACTTCGGGACAGGGTCTCGAGCAGTACTTC
CASSTSGQGLEQYF
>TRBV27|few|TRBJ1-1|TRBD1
TGTGCCAGCAGTTCCTCGACAGGGAGTCTGAGAGCTTTCTTT
CASSSSTGSLRAFF
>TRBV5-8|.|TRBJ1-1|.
TGTGCCAGCATCAATACTCGTGGGGGCGGGCGGAACACTGAAGCTTTCTTT
CASINTRGGGRNTEAFF
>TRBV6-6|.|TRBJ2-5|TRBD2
TGTGCCAGCAGTTACCAGACTAGCGCAGAGACCCAGTACTTC
CASSYQTSAETQYF
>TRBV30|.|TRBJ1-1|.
TGTGCCTGGAGTGCCCCTACTTCAGAAGCTTTCTTT
CAWSAPTSEAFF
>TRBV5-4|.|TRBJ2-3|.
TGTGCCAGCAGCTTGGCGGGAGAGAGTCCAGATACGCAGTATTTT
CASSLAGESPDTQYF